The 6 T cell receptor beta chains reported below all come from one sample, sequenced in a study of blood T cell repertoires in COVID-19. Assay: immunoSEQ multiplex PCR; the TCRdb copy retains only in-frame clones and omits some. The sample lists more than 400,000 clones; roughly 87% were seen once. Sequencing was done on a sample of PBMCs or T cells enriched from blood (not recorded which). These receptors were collected from a man younger than 35 who had recovered from COVID-19.

The chain employs TRBV5-1 and TRBJ2-1; 8 bases agree with TRBD2. The germline CDR1 and CDR2 sequences are SGHRS and YFSETQ. Unmatched junction bases numbered 9, after V lost 4 bases and J lost 15 bases. The CDR3 covers 12 residues. CDR3 sequence (DNA): TGCGCCAGCAGCCCCGGACTAGCCGTATCGTTCTTC. Translating it yields CASSPGLAVSFF.

The chain combines TRBV4-1 with TRBJ2-7; 8 bases are a match to TRBD1. Germline lookup yields CDR1 MGHRA and CDR2 YSYEKL. This CDR3 region has 15 residues. V dropped 3 bases and J dropped 3; count of bases not matched to a gene: 7. The chain's CDR3 is CASSQSTGAVYEQYF. CDR3 sequence (DNA): TGCGCCAGCAGCCAGTCGACAGGGGCGGTCTACGAGCAGTACTTC.

This chain links TRBV9 with TRBJ2-5, with a possible D match to TRBD2 (5 bases). Germline V gene data show CDR1 as SGDLS and CDR2 as YYNGEE. There are 16 residues in the CDR3. V was trimmed by 0 bases and J by 2 bases, leaving 14 bases between them. CDR3 DNA sequence: TGTGCCAGCAGCGTAGGGGAAGACTACTGGCAAGAGACCCAGTACTTC. It yields the protein CASSVGEDYWQETQYF.

The CDR3 coding sequence is TGCGCCAGCAGTGCCGGGGTTAACACCTACAATGAGCAGTTCTTC. It translates to CASSAGVNTYNEQFF. The chain has TRBV10-1 and TRBJ2-1, with D perhaps TRBD2 (5 bases). CDR3 size: 15 residues. CDR1 and CDR2 (germline): WNHNN, SYGVQD (reference sequence). V was clipped by 4 bases and J by 2 bases, with 12 bases between them.

The V call is TRBV5-1, the J call TRBJ2-5; 9 nucleotides line up with TRBD1. This CDR3 comprises 15 residues. J was trimmed by 2 bases and V by 4 bases; bases with no gene match: 6. Per the germline V gene, CDR1 is SGHRS and CDR2 is YFSETQ. The CDR3 loop is CASSPGTGIQETQYF. As DNA, the CDR3 is TGCGCCAGCAGCCCCGGGACAGGGATACAAGAGACCCAGTACTTC.

The chain carries TRBV2 and TRBJ2-4; TRBD1 agrees at 9 bases. The V segment lost 3 bases and the J segment 8 bases; nucleotides outside the gene matches: 11. The CDR3 covers 16 residues. Germline V gene sequence: CDR1 SNHLY, CDR2 FYNNEI. The CDR3 nucleotides read TGTGCCAGCAGTGAGGGAGGACAGGGGATTTCGGACATTCAGTACTTC. This translates into CASSEGGQGISDIQYF.